The count of the clone carrying this TCR beta chain is one. The antigen is undetermined. This entry comes from a study of T cell responses to AZD1222 COVID-19 vaccine. Study-wide points: Vaccine-related CD4 TCRs covered spike, predominating at 160-218 and 743-854. Following two doses of AZD1222, Spike-specific TCR breadth and depth rose.

Clones were sequenced by immunoSEQ multiplex PCR, and TCRdb holds only the in-frame ones, with some missing. Of about 140,000 clones listed, 92% were seen once; the top ten hold about 3%. The CDR3 covers 14 residues. The germline V gene has CDR1 LNHDA and CDR2 SQIVND (reference sequence). The V and J ends lost 4 bases and 4 bases respectively, with 13 bases between them. The receptor was isolated from an adult in good health. The V call is TRBV19, the J call TRBJ1-2, with a weak D call TRBD1 (6 bases). Sample: peripheral blood, taken on day 0 of AZD1222 vaccination. CDR3 loop: CASSTQGRGYGYTF. The CDR3 DNA is TGTGCCAGTAGTACGCAGGGGCGAGGCTATGGCTACACCTTC.